By share, the clone carrying this T cell receptor (beta chain) counts as medium-sized. Its specificity is not known. The data belong to a study of T cells in localized non-small cell lung cancer. Study results and caveats: Heterogeneity is still possible, as just one tumor region was sequenced. In adjacent lung appeared a median 57 of the top 100 tumor clones. Highest T cell clonality was seen in uninvolved adjacent lung, surpassing that measured in tumor.

Data came from immunoSEQ multiplex PCR; TCRdb stores just in-frame clones and leaves some out. The repertoire consists of thousands of clones, with 29% occurring once and the leading ten covering around 25%. This CDR3 is 13 amino acids long. The junction had 7 bases not matched to a gene; V was cut back by 6 bases and J by 6 bases. The germline CDR1 and CDR2 sequences are SGDLS and YYNGEE. This clonotype was sampled from a man between 35 and 75 years old with stage I lung adenocarcinoma. Material: normal lung tissue next to the tumor, obtained before any cancer treatment. The V call is TRBV9, the J call TRBJ1-2, with TRBD1 identical over 8 bases. The chain's CDR3 is CASTKDRDDGYTF. The CDR3 DNA sequence: TGTGCCAGCACCAAGGACAGGGACGATGGCTACACCTTC.